The rows below give T cell receptor beta chains drawn from one sample of a study of response to subunit inactivated influenza vaccine. TCRdb reprocessed the RT-PCR reads with MiXCR, giving one entry per CDR3 protein. This table has some 480,000 distinct CDR3 sequences, around 9.9% appearing once. Here the sequenced sample was PBMCs from blood, taken roughly 46 days after vaccination. All receptors derive from a man aged 45-65 years who received an inactivated influenza vaccine. Both conserved end residues are part of each CDR3. A D gene is named only where the DNA matches it firmly. Clone size is stated in some rows and not others, as once, few, many or a class when expanded.

j_gene	d_gene	v_gene	abundance	CDR3aa	CDR3nt
TRBJ2-3	TRBD2	TRBV29-1	many	CSVAGTSGRTDTQYF	TGCAGCGTTGCAGGGACTAGCGGGAGGACAGATACGCAGTATTTT
TRBJ2-1	.	TRBV6-1	few	CASSPSAPVGGEQFF	TGTGCCAGCAGTCCATCGGCCCCGGTGGGGGGTGAGCAGTTCTTC
TRBJ2-1	.	TRBV19	few	CASSRGLAIALNEQFF	TGTGCCAGTAGTAGGGGTCTAGCGATAGCCCTTAATGAGCAGTTCTTC
TRBJ2-5	.	TRBV6-2/TRBV6-3	.	CASTMTGRHQETQYF	TGTGCCAGCACTATGACGGGACGGCACCAAGAGACCCAGTACTTC
TRBJ1-5	.	TRBV5-5	few	CASSPSGGPGQPQHF	TGTGCCAGCAGCCCCTCTGGAGGTCCCGGCCAGCCCCAGCATTTT
TRBJ2-1	TRBD2	TRBV6-5	few	CASSYSSGSASGSIEQFF	TGTGCCAGCAGTTACTCTAGCGGGAGCGCATCGGGGTCAATTGAGCAGTTCTTC
TRBJ1-4	TRBD1	TRBV7-8	few	CASSLVGTGGRGEKLFF	TGTGCCAGCAGCTTAGTTGGGACAGGGGGCCGAGGTGAAAAACTGTTTTTT
TRBJ2-3	.	TRBV20-1	few	CSARDPRGAEDTQYF	TGCAGTGCTAGAGATCCAAGGGGGGCCGAAGATACGCAGTATTTT
TRBJ1-2	.	TRBV15	many	CATSRDRAGIGGYTF	TGTGCCACCAGCAGAGATCGAGCCGGCATCGGGGGCTACACCTTC
TRBJ2-2	.	TRBV12-3/TRBV12-4	few	CASSRDNINTGELFF	TGTGCCAGCAGCCGGGACAACATAAACACCGGGGAGCTGTTTTTT
TRBJ2-1	.	TRBV6-2/TRBV6-3	.	CASSYSSSSSYNEQFF	TGTGCCAGCAGTTACTCGTCCTCAAGCTCCTACAATGAGCAGTTCTTC
TRBJ2-1	.	TRBV7-2	few	CASSPPPLHEQFF	TGTGCCAGCAGCCCACCCCCTCTGCATGAGCAGTTCTTC
TRBJ2-3	.	TRBV5-5	many	CASSPPRPGTQYF	TGTGCCAGCAGCCCACCTCGTCCCGGTACGCAGTATTTT
TRBJ2-1	TRBD2	TRBV7-9	many	CASRGSGRAAEQFF	TGTGCCAGCAGGGGTAGCGGGAGAGCCGCTGAGCAGTTCTTC
TRBJ1-2	TRBD1	TRBV12-3/TRBV12-4	.	CASSTGGNYGYTF	TGTGCCAGCAGCACAGGGGGGAACTATGGCTACACCTTC
TRBJ2-7	TRBD2	TRBV5-1	many	CASRPSGSNEQYF	TGCGCCAGCAGGCCCAGCGGGAGTAACGAGCAGTACTTC
TRBJ1-2	.	TRBV5-6	.	CASSLVGTGYTF	TGTGCCAGCAGCTTGGTGGGCACTGGCTACACCTTC
TRBJ2-7	.	TRBV29-1	few	CSVLDSKNVEQYF	TGCAGCGTCTTGGACAGCAAGAACGTTGAGCAGTACTTC
TRBJ2-7	.	TRBV11-2	once	CASSLTTGQYEQYF	TGTGCCAGCAGCTTAACTACAGGGCAGTACGAGCAGTACTTC
TRBJ1-6	.	TRBV10-3	few	CAISEGSSYNSPLHF	TGTGCCATCAGTGAGGGCAGCTCCTATAATTCACCCCTCCACTTT
TRBJ2-5	TRBD1	TRBV6-1	many	CASSPNTGGQETQYF	TGTGCCAGCAGCCCGAATACAGGGGGCCAAGAGACCCAGTACTTC
TRBJ2-1	TRBD2	TRBV20-1	many	CSATPGLADNEQFF	TGCAGTGCAACCCCGGGACTAGCGGACAATGAGCAGTTCTTC
TRBJ2-1	.	TRBV3-1	.	CASSLRMYIEQFF	TGTGCCAGCAGCCTCCGGATGTACATTGAGCAGTTCTTC
TRBJ2-7	.	TRBV5-1	few	CASSLQTATEQYF	TGCGCCAGCAGCTTGCAGACCGCTACCGAGCAGTACTTC